The text below deals with one T cell receptor (beta chain). What it binds is unknown. This record comes from a study of T cell responses to AZD1222 COVID-19 vaccine. Study background: Pooled samples include second doses given at about 4 or 12 weeks. Study-level results: Regions left unmutated in variants are reportedly the target of nearly half of spike-specific TCRs. Baseline seropositivity characterized only a handful of AZD1222 recipients.

TCRdb keeps only in-frame clones here, not all; method: immunoSEQ multiplex PCR. The sample lists 100,000 or so clones; 82% were seen once. The sequences come from peripheral blood, collected on day 0 of AZD1222 vaccination. This TCR was recovered from an adult in good health.

The CDR3 nucleotides are TGTGCCATCAGTGGCCCAGGGGGGACGGCGAACACCGGGGAGCTGTTTTTT. It is translated as CAISGPGGTANTGELFF. The chain joins TRBV10-3 to TRBJ2-2; D may be TRBD1 (7 bases). Germline V gene sequence: CDR1 ENHRY, CDR2 SYGVKD. The germline V and J ends were trimmed by 4 bases and 0 bases, with 15 bases remaining between them. The length of the CDR3 is 17 residues.